This TCR beta chain stems from a study of regulatory T cells in long-lasting Graves disease (TCRdb year 2021). The study in broad terms: Antithyroid drugs had been taken for less than 3 months by newly diagnosed Graves' disease patients. Peripheral blood TCR sequencing and RNA sequencing compared persistent Graves' disease patients with newly diagnosed Graves' disease patients. The study was registered as a clinical trial and conducted in China. TCR sequencing covered 13 persistent and some 20 newly diagnosed Graves' disease patients, approximately 33 samples in total. The paper as a whole reports these results and caveats: The authors acknowledged the small sample size as a limitation that may reduce accuracy. TRBV28, TRBJ1-2 and TRBJ2-5 were preferentially used in persistent disease, while TRBV20-1 and TRBJ2-1 were favored in newly diagnosed disease. The study examined only peripheral blood because the primary lesion, thyroid tissue, could not be accessed. Compared with newly diagnosed patients, patients with persistent Graves' disease had lower TCR Shannon entropy and fewer highly expanded clones, which suggests clonal expansion. Persistent patients shared more public clonotypes among themselves (under 3,000) than newly diagnosed patients did (about 900). Sequencing and analysis were restricted to the TCR beta chain.

This specimen's time point label, interpreted: newly diagnosed GD, antithyroid drugs for less than 3 months. RNA was extracted from PBMCs in TRIzol for both TCR sequencing and RNA sequencing. The diagnosis of Graves' disease followed American Thyroid Association guidelines. Recruitment of patients was carried out at an endocrinology department in Xi'an, China. From each patient, around 8.3 milliliters of peripheral blood was collected into an EDTA anticoagulant tube. PBMCs were isolated by Ficoll Paque Plus density gradient separation without further T cell sorting. RNA quality was checked with an Agilent 2100 Bioanalyzer and agarose gel, and concentration with a NanoDrop 2000. This clonotype came up many times. Its recognized antigen is unknown. No base quality information exists; no much larger clone differs at one position. Library preparation was by multiplex PCR. Data came from an Illumina HiSeq 4000. CDR3 regions were amplified by Arm-PCR with iRepertoire HTBI primers to construct TCR beta libraries. Before sequencing, the PCR products went through gel purification. Under the source paper's analysis protocol: A total of around 59 TRBV and 14 TRBJ segments were identified across samples and were used for gene usage analysis of CDR3 amino acid clonotypes. COPE and FqMerger were used to merge filtered high-quality paired reads into contigs. BLAST was used to align contigs to IMGT TRBV, TRBD and TRBJ reference genes, and CDR3 was defined according to IMGT. Any clonotype with a frequency above 0.1% was classified as a highly expanded clone. Shannon entropy served as the measure of repertoire diversity, while the Gini coefficient captured V-J evenness. A clonotype was considered public if more than one individual shared it. TCRdb took the public reads, trimmed them with fastp at Q25, ran MiXCR for clone calling and kept in-frame beta chains. Here each entry gathers all rows of one CDR3 protein and keeps the most common genes and DNA. It is TCRdb's table, rather than the study itself, that gives the V and J calls and clone size. Present in this sample are hundreds of thousands of distinct CDR3 sequences, about a sixth of which were seen just once. The ten most abundant clones make up roughly 29% of the sample.

Clipping removes 1 base from V and 1 base from J, with 4 as the unmatched junction base count. Including the terminal cysteine and phenylalanine, the CDR3 comprises 16 residues. Kept here is only the CDR3 DNA, which spans 48 bases and is read in frame from base 1. As encoded in the germline V gene, CDR1 is KGHSH while CDR2 is LQKENI. The same data also contributed to another study, on T cells in Graves' hyperthyroidism and ophthalmopathy. The second study's authors report: A patient counted as having stable Graves' hyperthyroidism if no progression to ophthalmopathy occurred over 18 months of follow-up. Hyperthyroidism patients were aged 18 to 65 years and newly diagnosed, with disease duration of less than 2 months. Any patient with an uncontrolled infection, another autoimmune disease, pregnancy or lactation was excluded. Diagnoses were established on the basis of clinical symptoms, serum thyroxine and TRAb, thyroid ultrasound, and orbital computed tomography. The TCR CDR3 was subjected to a first round of RT-PCR using the HTBI primer set and the Qiagen OneStep RT-PCR kit. Blood samples also contained most of the expanded thyroid clonotypes (frequency above 0.001), which suggests that blood repertoires may reflect thyroid immune responses. In cross-validation, a model built on a 13 V-J signature told ophthalmopathy apart from stable hyperthyroidism with less than 90% sensitivity and about 81% specificity, and in testing the same model reached 80%/75%. During validation, the model predicted progression to ophthalmopathy a median of around six months ahead of onset, with around 70% sensitivity and 72.22% specificity. To identify TCR V-J signatures that set the groups apart, the researchers used a discovery cohort of approximately 98 patients, made up of 43 with Graves' ophthalmopathy and some 60 with stable Graves' hyperthyroidism. Prospective prediction of ophthalmopathy was tested in an independent validation cohort of approximately 18 hyperthyroidism patients and 15 to 17 patients who later progressed to ophthalmopathy. The 95 to 100 discovery patients were divided at random into training and test sets in a 7:3 ratio. The study also compared thyroid tissue and blood T-cell repertoires from over 5 Graves' hyperthyroidism patients. After sampling, hyperthyroidism patients received methimazole starting at 30 mg daily, and ophthalmopathy patients received high-dose intravenous methylprednisolone. Libraries were constructed in a second round of multiplex PCR, after which size selection and purification were performed. Libraries were sequenced paired-end with 100 bp reads on an Illumina HiSeq2000. Raw data were processed with SOAPnuke, discarding reads with adapters, uncalled bases, mean Phred below 15, or no exact constant-primer or identifier match. High-quality paired reads were merged with COPE v1.2.5, and unique nucleotide sequences were defined as clonotypes. Clonotypes were aligned to IMGT TRBV, TRBD and TRBJ reference segments using MiTCR v1.1. Only V-J combinations with frequency above 0.0001, covering roughly 99% of repertoires, were analysed. The TCS score was defined as F50 (clonal expansion) divided by E x V (chaos), with BLOSUM62-based TCRdist calculated between CDR3 peptides within each V-J. Welch's t-statistics and random forest reduced approximately 520 V-J features to about 12, which were used in a naive Bayes classifier (R e1071). Sample size was not statistically predetermined, and investigators were not blinded to group allocation. The paper reports TCR Vbeta CDR3 sequencing of more than 120 peripheral blood samples: some 44 ophthalmopathy, over 70 hyperthyroidism and approximately 17 progressor patients.

Sequencing used peripheral blood mononuclear cells (PBMCs), obtained at new diagnosis, from a patient treated with antithyroid drugs. This sequence originates from a man aged 35 to 55 with Graves disease. Donor details come from another sample of the same person, matched by shared clones. Recombination joined TRBV18 with TRBJ1-1; the central 9 bases match TRBD1. The CDR3 is CASSPRTGARNTEAFF. The base sequence is TGTGCCAGCTCACCACGGACAGGGGCCAGGAACACTGAAGCTTTCTTT. Joined to the reference TRBV18 and TRBJ1-1 proteins, this CDR3 gives the full variable domain: NAGVMQNPRHLVRRRGQEARLRCSPMKGHSHVYWYRQLPEEGLKFMVYLQKENIIDESGMPKERFSAEFPKEGPSILRIQQVVRGDSAAYFCASSPRTGARNTEAFFGQGTRLTVV.